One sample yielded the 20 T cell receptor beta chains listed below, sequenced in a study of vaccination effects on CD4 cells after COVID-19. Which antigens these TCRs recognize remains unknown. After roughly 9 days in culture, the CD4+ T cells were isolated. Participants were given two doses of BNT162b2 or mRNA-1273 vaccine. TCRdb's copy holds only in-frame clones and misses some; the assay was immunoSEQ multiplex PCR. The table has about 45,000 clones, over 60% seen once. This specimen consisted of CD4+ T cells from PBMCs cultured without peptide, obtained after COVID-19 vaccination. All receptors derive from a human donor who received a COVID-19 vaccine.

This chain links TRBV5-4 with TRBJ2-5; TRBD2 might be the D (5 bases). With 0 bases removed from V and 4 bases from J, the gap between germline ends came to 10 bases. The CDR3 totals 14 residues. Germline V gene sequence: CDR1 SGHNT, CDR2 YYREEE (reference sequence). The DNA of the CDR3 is TGTGCCAGCAGCTTGGGGGAGTGGCGAGAGACCCAGTACTTC. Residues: CASSLGEWRETQYF.

The CDR3 region is CATSGDGNTIYF. The CDR3 region has the DNA TGTGCCACCAGTGGAGATGGAAACACCATATATTTT. The V call is TRBV24-1, the J call TRBJ1-3, with D uncertain. The CDR3 is 12 amino acids. V dropped 5 bases and J dropped 3 bases, with 4 bases sitting between them. Germline values: CDR1 KGHDR, CDR2 SFDVKD.

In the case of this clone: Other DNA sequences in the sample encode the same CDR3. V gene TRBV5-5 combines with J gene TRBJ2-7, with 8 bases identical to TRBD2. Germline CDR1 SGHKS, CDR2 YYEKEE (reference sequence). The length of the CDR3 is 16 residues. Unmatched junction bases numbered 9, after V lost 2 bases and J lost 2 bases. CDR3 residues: CASSFGVSGSAYEQYF. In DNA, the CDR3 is TGTGCCAGCAGCTTTGGTGTGAGCGGGAGTGCCTACGAGCAGTACTTC.

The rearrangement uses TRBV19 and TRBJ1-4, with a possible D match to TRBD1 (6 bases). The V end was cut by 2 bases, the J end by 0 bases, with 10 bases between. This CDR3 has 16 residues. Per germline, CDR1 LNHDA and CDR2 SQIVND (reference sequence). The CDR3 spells CASSIRDTATNEKLFF. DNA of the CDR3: TGTGCCAGTAGTATAAGGGACACCGCAACTAATGAAAAACTGTTTTTT.

The CDR3 nucleotides are TGCAGCGTTGAAAGGGGCCTCACTAACTATGGCTACACCTTC. This gives the protein CSVERGLTNYGYTF. The chain combines TRBV29-1 with TRBJ1-2; the D gene is possibly TRBD1 (5 bases). Per germline, CDR1 SQVTM and CDR2 ANQGSEA. The CDR3 loop spans 14 amino acids. Trimming shortened V by 2 bases and J by 0 bases, and 10 bases separated the two germline ends.

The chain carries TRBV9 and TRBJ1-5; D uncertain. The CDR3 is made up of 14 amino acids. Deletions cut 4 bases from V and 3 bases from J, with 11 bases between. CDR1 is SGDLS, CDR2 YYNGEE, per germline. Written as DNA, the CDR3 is TGTGCCAGCAGCTCGGACCGTTACAATCAGCCCCAGCATTTT. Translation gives CASSSDRYNQPQHF.

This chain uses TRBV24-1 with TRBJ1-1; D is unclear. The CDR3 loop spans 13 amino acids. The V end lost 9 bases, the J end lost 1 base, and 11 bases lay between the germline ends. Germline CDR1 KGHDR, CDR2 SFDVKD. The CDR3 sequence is CATRSDQNTEAFF. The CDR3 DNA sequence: TGTGCCACCCGGTCAGACCAGAACACTGAAGCTTTCTTT.

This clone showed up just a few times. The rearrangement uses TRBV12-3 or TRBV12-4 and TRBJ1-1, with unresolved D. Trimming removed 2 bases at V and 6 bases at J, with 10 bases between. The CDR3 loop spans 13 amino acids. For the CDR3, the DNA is TGTGCCAGCAGTTTATATGCCCAAGCTGAAGCTTTCTTT. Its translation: CASSLYAQAEAFF.

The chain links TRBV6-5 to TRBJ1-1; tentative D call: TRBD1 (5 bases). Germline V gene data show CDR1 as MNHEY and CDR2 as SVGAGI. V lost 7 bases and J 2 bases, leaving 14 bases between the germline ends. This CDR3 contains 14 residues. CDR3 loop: CASIGGAVNTEAFF. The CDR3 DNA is TGTGCCAGCATCGGCGGGGCCGTTAACACTGAAGCTTTCTTT.

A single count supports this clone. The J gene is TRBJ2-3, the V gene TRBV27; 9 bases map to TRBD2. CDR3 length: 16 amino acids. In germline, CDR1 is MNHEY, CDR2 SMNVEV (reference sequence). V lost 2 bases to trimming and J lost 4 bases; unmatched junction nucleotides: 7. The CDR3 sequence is CASSLRLAGKADTQYF. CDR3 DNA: TGTGCCAGCAGTTTAAGGCTAGCGGGGAAGGCAGATACGCAGTATTTT.

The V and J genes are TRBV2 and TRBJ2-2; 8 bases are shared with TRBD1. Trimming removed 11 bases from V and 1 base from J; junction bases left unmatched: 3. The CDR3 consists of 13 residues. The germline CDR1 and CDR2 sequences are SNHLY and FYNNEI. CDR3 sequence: CAGGQENTGELFF. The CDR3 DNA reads TGTGCCGGGGGACAGGAGAACACCGGGGAGCTGTTTTTT.

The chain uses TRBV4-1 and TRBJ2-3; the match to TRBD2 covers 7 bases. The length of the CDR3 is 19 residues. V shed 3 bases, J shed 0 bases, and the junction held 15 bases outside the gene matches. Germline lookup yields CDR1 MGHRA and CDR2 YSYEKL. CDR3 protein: CASSHHGAGDPSSTDTQYF. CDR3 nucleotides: TGCGCCAGCAGCCACCATGGGGCGGGAGACCCCTCTAGCACAGATACGCAGTATTTT.

As DNA, the CDR3 is TGTGCCAGCAGCTCAACACCAAGGCAAGCTTTCTTT. As protein: CASSSTPRQAFF. This chain uses TRBV7-9 with TRBJ1-1, with unresolved D. CDR1 and CDR2 (germline): SEHNR, FQNEAQ (reference sequence). This CDR3 spans 12 amino acids. The V end lost 4 bases, the J end lost 9 bases, and 12 bases lay between the germline ends.

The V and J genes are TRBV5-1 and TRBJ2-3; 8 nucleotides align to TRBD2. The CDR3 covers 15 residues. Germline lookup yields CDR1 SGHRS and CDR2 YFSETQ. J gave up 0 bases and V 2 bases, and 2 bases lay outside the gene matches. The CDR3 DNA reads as TGCGCCAGCAGCTTTAGCGGGGATAGCACAGATACGCAGTATTTT. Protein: CASSFSGDSTDTQYF.

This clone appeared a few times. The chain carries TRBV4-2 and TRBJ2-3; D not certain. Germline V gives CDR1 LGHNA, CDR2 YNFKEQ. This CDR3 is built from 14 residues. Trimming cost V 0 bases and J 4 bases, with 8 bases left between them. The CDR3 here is CASSQEAQADTQYF. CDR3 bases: TGTGCCAGCAGCCAAGAGGCCCAGGCAGATACGCAGTATTTT.

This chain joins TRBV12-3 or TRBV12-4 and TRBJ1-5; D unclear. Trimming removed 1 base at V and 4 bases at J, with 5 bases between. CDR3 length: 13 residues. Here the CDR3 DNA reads TGTGCCAGCAGTTTAGTCCGAAATCAGCCCCAGCATTTT. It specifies CASSLVRNQPQHF.

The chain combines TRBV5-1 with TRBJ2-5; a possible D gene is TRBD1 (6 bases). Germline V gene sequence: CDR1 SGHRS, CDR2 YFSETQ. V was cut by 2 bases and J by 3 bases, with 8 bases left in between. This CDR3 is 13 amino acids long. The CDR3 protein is CASSFRTEETQYF. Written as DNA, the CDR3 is TGCGCCAGCAGCTTCAGGACAGAAGAGACCCAGTACTTC.

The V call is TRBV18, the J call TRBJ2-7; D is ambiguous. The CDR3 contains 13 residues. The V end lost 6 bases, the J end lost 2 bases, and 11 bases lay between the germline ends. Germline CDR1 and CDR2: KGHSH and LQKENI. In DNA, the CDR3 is TGTGCCAGCTCCCCCCCCGGGCCCTACGAGCAGTACTTC. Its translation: CASSPPGPYEQYF.

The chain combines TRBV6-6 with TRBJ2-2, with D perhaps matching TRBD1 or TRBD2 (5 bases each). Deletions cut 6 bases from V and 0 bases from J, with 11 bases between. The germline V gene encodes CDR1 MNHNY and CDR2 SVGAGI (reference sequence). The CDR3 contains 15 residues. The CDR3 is CASRRGTSNTGELFF. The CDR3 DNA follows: TGTGCCAGCAGAAGAGGGACCTCGAACACCGGGGAGCTGTTTTTT.

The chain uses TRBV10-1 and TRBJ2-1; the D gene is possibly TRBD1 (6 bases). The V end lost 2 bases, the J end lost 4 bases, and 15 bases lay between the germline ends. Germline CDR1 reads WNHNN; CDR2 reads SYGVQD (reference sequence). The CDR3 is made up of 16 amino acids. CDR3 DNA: TGCGCCAGCAGTGAGCCACAGGGTGGTGGGTACAATGAGCAGTTCTTC. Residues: CASSEPQGGGYNEQFF.